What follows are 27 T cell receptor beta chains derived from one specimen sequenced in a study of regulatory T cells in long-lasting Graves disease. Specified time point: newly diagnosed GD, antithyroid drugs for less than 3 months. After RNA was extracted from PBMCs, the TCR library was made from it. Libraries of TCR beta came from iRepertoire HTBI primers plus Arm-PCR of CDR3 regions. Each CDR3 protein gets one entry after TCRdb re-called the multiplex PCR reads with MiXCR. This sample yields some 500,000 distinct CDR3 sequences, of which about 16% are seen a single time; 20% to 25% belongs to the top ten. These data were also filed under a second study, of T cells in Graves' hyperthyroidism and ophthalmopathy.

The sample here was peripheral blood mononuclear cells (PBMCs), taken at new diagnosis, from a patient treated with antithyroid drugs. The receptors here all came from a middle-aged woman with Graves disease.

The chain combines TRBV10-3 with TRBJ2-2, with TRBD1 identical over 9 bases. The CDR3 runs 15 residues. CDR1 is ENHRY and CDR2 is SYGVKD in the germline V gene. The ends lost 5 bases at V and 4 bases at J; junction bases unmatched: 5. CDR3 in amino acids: CAISPGQGGTGELFF. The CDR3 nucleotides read TGTGCCATCAGTCCGGGACAGGGCGGCACCGGGGAGCTGTTTTTT.

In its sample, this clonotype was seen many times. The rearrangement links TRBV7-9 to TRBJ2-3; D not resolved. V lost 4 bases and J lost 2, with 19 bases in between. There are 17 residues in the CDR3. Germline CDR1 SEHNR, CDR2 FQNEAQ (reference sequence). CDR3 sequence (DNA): TGTGCCAGCAGCTCCCCCCCCGACCTAGGCCTCACAGATACGCAGTATTTT. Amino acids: CASSSPPDLGLTDTQYF.

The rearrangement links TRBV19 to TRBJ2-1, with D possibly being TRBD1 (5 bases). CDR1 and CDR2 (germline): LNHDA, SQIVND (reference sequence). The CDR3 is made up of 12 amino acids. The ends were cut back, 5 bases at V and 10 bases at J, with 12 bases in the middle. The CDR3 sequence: CASSVRVREQFF. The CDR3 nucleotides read TGTGCCAGTAGTGTCAGGGTTCGCGAGCAGTTCTTC.

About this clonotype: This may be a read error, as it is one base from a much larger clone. Here the CDR3 DNA reads TGTGCCAGCAGCCCTGGGTCTAGCGGGGGATATGAGCAGTTCTTC. Amino acids: CASSPGSSGGYEQFF. V usage is TRBV3-1 and J usage is TRBJ2-1, with 10 positions matching TRBD2. The germline CDR1 and CDR2 sequences are LGHDT and YNNKEL (reference sequence). The CDR3 is 15 residues long. V lost 4 bases to trimming and J lost 8 bases; unmatched junction nucleotides: 8.

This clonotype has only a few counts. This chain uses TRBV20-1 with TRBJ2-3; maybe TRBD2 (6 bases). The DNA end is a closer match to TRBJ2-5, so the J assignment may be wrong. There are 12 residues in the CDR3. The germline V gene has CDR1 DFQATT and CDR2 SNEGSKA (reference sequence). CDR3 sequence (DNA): TGCAGTGCTGAGTCAGGGAGGGAGACCCAGTACTTC. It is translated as CSAESGRETQYF.

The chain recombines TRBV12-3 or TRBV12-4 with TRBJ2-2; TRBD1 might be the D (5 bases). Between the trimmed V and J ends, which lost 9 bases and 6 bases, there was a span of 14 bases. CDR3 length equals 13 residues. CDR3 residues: CASRYSGSGELFF. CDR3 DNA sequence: TGTGCCAGTAGGTACTCAGGGTCCGGGGAGCTGTTTTTT.

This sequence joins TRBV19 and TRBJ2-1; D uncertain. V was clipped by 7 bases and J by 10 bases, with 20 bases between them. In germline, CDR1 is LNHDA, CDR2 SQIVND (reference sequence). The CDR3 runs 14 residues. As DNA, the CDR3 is TGTGCCAGTAAGGGCGAAGAGGAAAGTAGGGAGCAGTTCTTC. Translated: CASKGEEESREQFF.

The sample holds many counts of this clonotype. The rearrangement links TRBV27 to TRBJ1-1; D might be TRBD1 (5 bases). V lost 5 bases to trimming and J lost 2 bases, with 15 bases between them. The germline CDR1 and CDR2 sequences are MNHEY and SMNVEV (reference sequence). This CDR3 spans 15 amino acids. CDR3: CASSKGFGGNTEAFF. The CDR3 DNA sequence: TGTGCCAGCAGTAAGGGGTTCGGGGGAAACACTGAAGCTTTCTTT.

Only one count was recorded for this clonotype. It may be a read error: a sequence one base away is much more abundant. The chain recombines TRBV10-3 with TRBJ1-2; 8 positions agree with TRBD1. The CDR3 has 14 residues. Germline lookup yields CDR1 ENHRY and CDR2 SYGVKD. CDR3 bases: TGTGCCAGCAGTGAACCCGCAGGGGGCGGTGGCTGCACCTTC. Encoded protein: CASSEPAGGGGCTF.

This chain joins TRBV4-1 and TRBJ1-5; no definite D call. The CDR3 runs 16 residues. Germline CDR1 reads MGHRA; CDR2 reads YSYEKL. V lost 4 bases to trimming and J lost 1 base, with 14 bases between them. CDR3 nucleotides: TGCGCCAGCAGCCGGACTATTCTAGGCAGCAATCAGCCCCAGCATTTT. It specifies CASSRTILGSNQPQHF.

The CDR3 DNA sequence: TGTGCCAGCAGTTCGGGACTAGCGGGGGCAGAGACCCAGTACTTC. This gives the protein CASSSGLAGAETQYF. The chain uses TRBV12-3 or TRBV12-4 and TRBJ2-5, with TRBD2 matching over 14 bases. CDR3 length: 15 residues. V dropped 4 bases and J dropped 4; count of bases not matched to a gene: 2.

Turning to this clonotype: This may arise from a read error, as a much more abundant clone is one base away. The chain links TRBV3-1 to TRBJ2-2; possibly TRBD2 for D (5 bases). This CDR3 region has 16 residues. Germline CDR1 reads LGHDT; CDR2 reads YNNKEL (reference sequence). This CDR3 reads CASSQVVEGWTGEPFF. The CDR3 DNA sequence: TGTGCCAGCAGCCAAGTCGTAGAGGGTTGGACCGGGGAGCCGTTTTTT.

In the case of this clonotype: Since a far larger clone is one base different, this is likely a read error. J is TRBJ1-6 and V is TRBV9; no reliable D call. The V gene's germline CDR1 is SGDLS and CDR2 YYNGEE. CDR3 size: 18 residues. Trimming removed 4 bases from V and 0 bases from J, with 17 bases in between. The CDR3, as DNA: TGTGCCAGCAGCTCGCGGACCGTTATGAGCTCCTATAATTCACCCCTCCACTTT. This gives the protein CASSSRTVMSSYNSPLHF.

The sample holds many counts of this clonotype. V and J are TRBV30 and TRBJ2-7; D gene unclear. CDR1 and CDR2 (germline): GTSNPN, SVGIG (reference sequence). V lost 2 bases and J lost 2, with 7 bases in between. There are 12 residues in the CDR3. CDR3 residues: CAWSPSPYEQYF. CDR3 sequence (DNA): TGTGCCTGGAGTCCTTCACCCTACGAGCAGTACTTC.

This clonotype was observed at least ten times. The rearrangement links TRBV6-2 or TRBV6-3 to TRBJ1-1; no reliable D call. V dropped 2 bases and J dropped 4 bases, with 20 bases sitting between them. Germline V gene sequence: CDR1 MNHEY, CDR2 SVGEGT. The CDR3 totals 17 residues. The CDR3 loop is CASSYGSEIWSGTEAFF. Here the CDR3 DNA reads TGTGCCAGCAGTTACGGCTCCGAGATCTGGTCGGGCACTGAAGCTTTCTTT.

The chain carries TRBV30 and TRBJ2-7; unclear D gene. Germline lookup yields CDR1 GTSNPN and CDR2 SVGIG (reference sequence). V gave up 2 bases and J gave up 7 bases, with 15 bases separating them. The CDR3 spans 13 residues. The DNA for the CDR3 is TGTGCCTGGAGTCGGGCAGGTCTAGGAGAGCAGTACTTC. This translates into CAWSRAGLGEQYF.

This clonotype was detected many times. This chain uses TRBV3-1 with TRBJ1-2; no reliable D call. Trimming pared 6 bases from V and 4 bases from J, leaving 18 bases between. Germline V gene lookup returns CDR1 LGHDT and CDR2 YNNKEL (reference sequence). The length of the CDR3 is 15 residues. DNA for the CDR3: TGTGCCAGCAGATCCTTAGGCGGGAGCTTCTATGGCTACACCTTC. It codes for CASRSLGGSFYGYTF.

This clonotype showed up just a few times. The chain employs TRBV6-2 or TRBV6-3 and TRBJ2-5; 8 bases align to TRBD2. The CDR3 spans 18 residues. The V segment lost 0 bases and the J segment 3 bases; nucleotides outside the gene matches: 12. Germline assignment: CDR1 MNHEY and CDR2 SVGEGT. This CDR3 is CASSYSTESGGIKETQYF. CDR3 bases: TGTGCCAGCAGTTACTCGACGGAGAGCGGGGGAATCAAAGAGACCCAGTACTTC.

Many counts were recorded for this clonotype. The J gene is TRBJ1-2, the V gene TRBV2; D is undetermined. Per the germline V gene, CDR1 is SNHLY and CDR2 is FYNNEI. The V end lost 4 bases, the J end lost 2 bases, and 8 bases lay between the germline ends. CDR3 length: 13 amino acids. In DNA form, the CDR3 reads TGTGCCAGCAGTGTGAAGGACAACTATGGCTACACCTTC. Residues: CASSVKDNYGYTF. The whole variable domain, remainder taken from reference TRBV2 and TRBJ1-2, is EPEVTQTPSHQVTQMGQEVILRCVPISNHLYFYWYRQILGQKVEFLVSFYNNEISEKSEIFDDQFSVERPDGSNFTLKIRSTKLEDSAMYFCASSVKDNYGYTFGSGTRLTVV.

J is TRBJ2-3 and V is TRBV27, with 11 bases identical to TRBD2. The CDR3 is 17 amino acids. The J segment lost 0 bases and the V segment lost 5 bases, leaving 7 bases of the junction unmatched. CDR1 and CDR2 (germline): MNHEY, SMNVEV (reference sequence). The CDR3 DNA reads TGTGCCAGCAGTCCCTCGGGACTAGCGGCTAGCACAGATACGCAGTATTTT. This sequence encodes CASSPSGLAASTDTQYF.

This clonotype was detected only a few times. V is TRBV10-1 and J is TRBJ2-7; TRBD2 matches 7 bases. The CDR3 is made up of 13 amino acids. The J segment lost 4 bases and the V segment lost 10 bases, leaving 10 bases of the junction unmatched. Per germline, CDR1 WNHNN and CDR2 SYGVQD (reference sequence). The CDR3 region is CAILALDSYEQYF. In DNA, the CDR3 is TGCGCCATACTAGCGTTAGATTCTTACGAGCAGTACTTC.

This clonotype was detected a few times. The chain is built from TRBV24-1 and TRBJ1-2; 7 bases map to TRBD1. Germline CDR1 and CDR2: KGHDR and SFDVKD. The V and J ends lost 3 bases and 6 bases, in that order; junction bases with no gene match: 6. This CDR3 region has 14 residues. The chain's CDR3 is CATSDPTGVNGYTF. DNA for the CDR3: TGTGCCACCAGTGATCCCACAGGGGTGAATGGCTACACCTTC.

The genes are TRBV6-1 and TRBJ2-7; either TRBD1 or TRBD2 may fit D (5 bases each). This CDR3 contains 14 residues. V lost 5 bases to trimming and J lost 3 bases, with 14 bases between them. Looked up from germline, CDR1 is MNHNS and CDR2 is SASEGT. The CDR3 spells CASSPGTSVYEQYF. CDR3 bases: TGTGCCAGCAGTCCAGGGACGTCGGTCTACGAGCAGTACTTC.

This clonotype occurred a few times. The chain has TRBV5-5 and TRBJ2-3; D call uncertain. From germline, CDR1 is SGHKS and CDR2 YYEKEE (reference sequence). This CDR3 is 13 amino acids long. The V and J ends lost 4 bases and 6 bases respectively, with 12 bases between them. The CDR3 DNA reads TGTGCCAGCAGCAAGGGCCGTCTGGATACGCAGTATTTT. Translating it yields CASSKGRLDTQYF.

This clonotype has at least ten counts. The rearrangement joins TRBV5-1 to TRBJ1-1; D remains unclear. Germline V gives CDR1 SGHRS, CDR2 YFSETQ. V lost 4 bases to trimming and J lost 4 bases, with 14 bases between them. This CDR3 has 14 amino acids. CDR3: CASSRLNLVTEAFF. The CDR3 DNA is TGCGCCAGCAGCCGACTAAATCTAGTCACTGAAGCTTTCTTT.

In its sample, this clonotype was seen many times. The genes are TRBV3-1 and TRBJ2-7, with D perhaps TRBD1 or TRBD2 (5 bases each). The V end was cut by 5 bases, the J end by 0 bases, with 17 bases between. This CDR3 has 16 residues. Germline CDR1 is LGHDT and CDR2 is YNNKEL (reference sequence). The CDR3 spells CASSAGRGPSSYEQYF. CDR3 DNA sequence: TGTGCCAGCAGCGCGGGCCGGGGACCGAGCTCCTACGAGCAGTACTTC.

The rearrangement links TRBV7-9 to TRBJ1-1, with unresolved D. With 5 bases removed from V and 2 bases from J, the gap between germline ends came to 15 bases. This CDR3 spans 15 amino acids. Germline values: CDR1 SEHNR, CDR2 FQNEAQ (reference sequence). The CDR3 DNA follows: TGTGCCAGCAGCCTCGAACCCCCGGACAACACTGAAGCTTTCTTT. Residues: CASSLEPPDNTEAFF.